This T cell receptor beta chain is from a study of cytomegalovirus exposure and HLA in healthy donors. Whole-study findings and limits: Accounts indicate the classifier identified cytomegalovirus status with strong specificity and sensitivity.

Comments on this clone: Antigen: not known.

Primers for the PCR totalled 60 Vbeta and 13 Jbeta. Libraries were prepared by immunoSEQ multiplex PCR; TCRdb keeps only in-frame clonotypes and omits some of them. The table has some 91,000 clones, around 73% seen once; the top ten hold under 0.8%. CDR1 SGHNT and CDR2 YYREEE come from the germline V gene (reference sequence). Unmatched junction bases numbered 1, after V lost 0 bases and J lost 4 bases. The CDR3 is 15 amino acids. The V and J genes are TRBV5-4 and TRBJ2-5; 12 bases are shared with TRBD2. The TCR sequence derives from a woman aged 55-70 years in good health and CMV-seronegative. Sequenced sample: PBMCs. The CDR3 loop is CASSLGGLAGETQYF. The CDR3 coding sequence is TGTGCCAGCAGCTTGGGGGGACTAGCGGGAGAGACCCAGTACTTC.